Below, 25 T cell receptor beta chains from the same sample are listed, as sequenced in a study of shared clonotypes between healthy human individuals (dated by TCRdb to the early 2020s). CD8 naive samples consisted of CD45RO-negative cells that were positively selected for CCR7, yielding a CD45RA+CCR7+ population without TemRA cells. The library was obtained by the immunoSEQ multiplex PCR assay. TCRdb stores this immuneACCESS table with in-frame sequences only. Part of the clones is absent; in the studies checked, under half of the shortfall reflects unresolved V genes, and no reason is known for the rest. This sample has under 1 million clones in its table, and 96% of those were observed once. About 0.22% of the sample goes to the ten largest clones. Material for sequencing was naive CD8+ T cells sorted from blood. The cell subset or site label corresponds to: CD45RA+CCR7+. The origin of the receptors is a young man in good health.

The gene calls are TRBV9 and TRBJ2-3; TRBD2 might be the D (6 bases). Trimming removed 0 bases from V and 2 bases from J, with 13 bases in between. The CDR3 is made up of 16 amino acids. CDR1 is SGDLS and CDR2 is YYNGEE in the germline V gene. CDR3 sequence (DNA): TGTGCCAGCAGCGTAGAGGCTAGCGCGTACACAGATACGCAGTATTTT. As protein: CASSVEASAYTDTQYF. Full variable domain (outside the CDR3, taken from reference TRBV9 and TRBJ2-3): DSGVTQTPKHLITATGQRVTLRCSPRSGDLSVYWYQQSLDQGLQFLIQYYNGEERAKGNILERFSAQQFPDLHSELNLSSLELGDSALYFCASSVEASAYTDTQYFGPGTRLTVL.

The chain uses TRBV19 and TRBJ1-1; D perhaps matches TRBD1 (6 bases). With 7 bases removed from V and 1 base from J, the gap between germline ends came to 13 bases. This CDR3 is 14 amino acids long. Germline V gives CDR1 LNHDA, CDR2 SQIVND (reference sequence). The CDR3 here is CASTLGQTNTEAFF. CDR3 nucleotide sequence: TGTGCCAGTACTCTAGGACAGACGAACACTGAAGCTTTCTTT.

V is TRBV6-1 and J is TRBJ2-7; no clear D. V lost 1 base, J lost 2 bases, and 6 bases lay in between. Germline CDR1 reads MNHNS; CDR2 reads SASEGT. CDR3 length equals 13 residues. The CDR3 DNA reads as TGTGCCAGCAGTGAAGGGGTAGCCTACGAGCAGTACTTC. Its translation: CASSEGVAYEQYF.

This clone occurred once. The chain couples TRBV14 to TRBJ2-3; D might be TRBD2 (5 bases). Per germline, CDR1 SGHDN and CDR2 FVKESK. V lost 4 bases and J lost 2, with 19 bases in between. This CDR3 has 17 residues. CDR3 region: CASSPSLLREFTDTQYF. The CDR3 nucleotides read TGTGCCAGCAGCCCCTCCCTGTTGAGGGAGTTCACAGATACGCAGTATTTT.

The gene calls are TRBV9 and TRBJ2-3, with D perhaps matching TRBD1 (5 bases). V lost 6 bases and J 2 bases, leaving 16 bases between the germline ends. From germline, CDR1 is SGDLS and CDR2 YYNGEE. CDR3 size: 15 residues. The chain's CDR3 is CASNLPGIYTDTQYF. The CDR3 bases are TGTGCCAGCAACCTTCCAGGGATCTACACAGATACGCAGTATTTT.

The V gene is TRBV9, the J gene TRBJ2-3; no reliable D call. CDR1 and CDR2 (germline): SGDLS, YYNGEE. V shed 2 bases and J shed 3 bases, with 7 bases lying between them. This CDR3 region has 13 residues. CDR3 nucleotide sequence: TGTGCCAGCAGCGTTCAGACGACAGATACGCAGTATTTT. Its protein is CASSVQTTDTQYF.

V gene TRBV27 combines with J gene TRBJ2-7, with 8 bases identical to TRBD2. Germline V CDR1 and CDR2: MNHEY, SMNVEV (reference sequence). J lost 4 bases, V lost 4 bases, and 6 bases had no gene match. The CDR3 runs 14 residues. This CDR3 reads CASSYAGGSYEQYF. CDR3 nucleotide sequence: TGTGCCAGCAGTTACGCGGGGGGCTCGTACGAGCAGTACTTC.

The chain couples TRBV27 to TRBJ2-1; 8 nucleotides line up with TRBD2. The CDR3 spans 12 residues. Germline CDR1 MNHEY, CDR2 SMNVEV (reference sequence). J lost 12 bases, V lost 7 bases, and 8 bases had no gene match. Written as DNA, the CDR3 is TGTGCCAGCACTGATAGCGGGGTGGTGCAGTTCTTC. Its protein product is CASTDSGVVQFF.

The count of this clone is one. The chain has TRBV7-2 and TRBJ2-5, with D maybe TRBD1 (6 bases). Germline lookup yields CDR1 SGHTA and CDR2 FQGNSA. This CDR3 region has 15 residues. Trimming removed 2 bases from V and 1 base from J, with 11 bases in between. CDR3 loop: CASSLNRDIQETQYF. DNA of the CDR3: TGTGCCAGCAGCTTAAACAGGGACATCCAAGAGACCCAGTACTTC. Filled out from reference TRBV7-2 and TRBJ2-5, the complete variable domain reads GAGVSQSPSNKVTEKGKDVELRCDPISGHTALYWYRQSLGQGLEFLIYFQGNSAPDKSGLPSDRFSAERTGGSVSTLTIQRTQQEDSAVYLCASSLNRDIQETQYFGPGTRLLVL.

The rearrangement uses TRBV19 and TRBJ2-2, with 7 bases that match TRBD2. V shed 7 bases and J 6 bases; nucleotides not matched to a gene: 14. The CDR3 covers 16 residues. The germline V gene encodes CDR1 LNHDA and CDR2 SQIVND (reference sequence). CDR3 nucleotides: TGTGCCAGTACCCACGCCTTCGGACTAGTAGCCGGGGAGCTGTTTTTT. It translates to CASTHAFGLVAGELFF.

This clone came up once. J is TRBJ2-3 and V is TRBV7-8; 11 nucleotides align to TRBD2. Germline lookup yields CDR1 SGHVS and CDR2 FQNEAQ. The CDR3 runs 17 residues. V trimming: 4 bases; J trimming: 2 bases; junction bases outside the gene matches: 8. The chain's CDR3 is CASSSFTSGSATDTQYF. The CDR3 DNA is TGTGCCAGCAGCTCTTTTACTAGCGGGAGCGCCACAGATACGCAGTATTTT.

The V and J genes are TRBV30 and TRBJ2-7, with 7 bases matching TRBD1. Germline V CDR1 and CDR2: GTSNPN, SVGIG (reference sequence). CDR3 length equals 14 residues. V shed 0 bases and J 2 bases; nucleotides not matched to a gene: 4. CDR3: CAWSVGTAAYEQYF. CDR3 coding DNA: TGTGCCTGGAGTGTTGGGACAGCAGCCTACGAGCAGTACTTC.

In the case of this clone: Other DNA sequences in this sample translate to the same CDR3. The genes are TRBV6-5 and TRBJ2-2; the D is unclear. The germline V gene encodes CDR1 MNHEY and CDR2 SVGAGI. The V gene lost 0 bases and the J gene lost 5 bases, with 4 bases spanning the gap. CDR3 length: 13 residues. CDR3 DNA sequence: TGTGCCAGCAGTTACTCCCGGACCGGGGAGCTGTTTTTT. Translation gives CASSYSRTGELFF.

The V call is TRBV5-1, the J call TRBJ2-4; 9 positions agree with TRBD2. The CDR3 has 15 residues. Germline-derived CDR1 and CDR2 are SGHRS and YFSETQ. The J segment lost 2 bases and the V segment lost 3 bases, leaving 3 bases of the junction unmatched. This CDR3 reads CASSSLAGPKNIQYF. For the CDR3, the DNA is TGCGCCAGCAGCTCCCTAGCGGGACCCAAAAACATTCAGTACTTC.

The gene calls are TRBV6-1 and TRBJ2-1; D is unclear. Germline V gene lookup returns CDR1 MNHNS and CDR2 SASEGT. The CDR3 contains 17 residues. Between the trimmed V and J ends, which lost 3 bases and 0 bases, there was a span of 15 bases. The CDR3 protein is CASSDLGILSSYNEQFF. The CDR3 DNA sequence: TGTGCCAGCAGTGACCTAGGCATCTTGAGCTCCTACAATGAGCAGTTCTTC.

V gene TRBV9 combines with J gene TRBJ2-7; TRBD1 or TRBD2 may be the D gene (5 bases each). This CDR3 is built from 14 residues. V lost 0 bases to trimming and J lost 7 bases, with 14 bases between them. Germline V gives CDR1 SGDLS, CDR2 YYNGEE. The DNA of the CDR3 is TGTGCCAGCAGCGTAGTTGGGGACCTGGGGGAGCAGTACTTC. Translated, it gives CASSVVGDLGEQYF.

The V gene is TRBV7-6, the J gene TRBJ2-3; 9 bases match TRBD2. CDR1 is SGHVS and CDR2 is FNYEAQ in the germline V gene. The CDR3 covers 17 residues. Unmatched junction bases numbered 16, after V lost 5 bases and J lost 7 bases. DNA for the CDR3: TGTGCCAGCAGCCCCCCTGGGGCGGGAGGGAGGACCCATACGCAGTATTTT. Protein product: CASSPPGAGGRTHTQYF.

Worth noting for this clone: The same CDR3 also results from other DNA sequences found in this sample. The chain carries TRBV11-2 and TRBJ2-3; D call uncertain. Germline loops: CDR1 SGHAT, CDR2 FQNNGV. V was clipped by 1 base and J by 5 bases, with 1 base between them. This CDR3 is built from 11 residues. CDR3 in DNA: TGTGCCAGCAGCTTAGGAGATACGCAGTATTTT. Its translation is CASSLGDTQYF.

CDR3 nucleotide sequence: TGCGCCAGCAGCCCCGCCGATCCCAGATGGACTGCCACAGATACGCAGTATTTT. Protein: CASSPADPRWTATDTQYF. This rearrangement joins TRBV10-2 to TRBJ2-3, with TRBD2 as a possible D gene (5 bases). The CDR3 is 18 amino acids. V gave up 6 bases and J gave up 2 bases, with 24 bases separating them. Germline values: CDR1 WSHSY, CDR2 SAAADI.

The chain uses TRBV2 and TRBJ2-2, with D possibly matching TRBD2 (6 bases). The V and J ends lost 7 bases and 4 bases respectively, with 13 bases between them. The germline V gene encodes CDR1 SNHLY and CDR2 FYNNEI. The CDR3 spans 14 residues. The CDR3 DNA sequence: TGTGCCAGCATACGGGAGCGGGCCACCGGGGAGCTGTTTTTT. This encodes CASIRERATGELFF.

J is TRBJ1-2 and V is TRBV18; D is unresolved. CDR1 and CDR2 from the germline V gene are KGHSH and LQKENI. The length of the CDR3 is 13 residues. The germline V and J ends were trimmed by 6 bases and 2 bases, with 10 bases remaining between them. The CDR3 loop reads CASSLDGNYGYTF. The CDR3 DNA follows: TGTGCCAGCTCCCTCGACGGGAACTATGGCTACACCTTC. Full variable domain (outside the CDR3, taken from reference TRBV18 and TRBJ1-2): NAGVMQNPRHLVRRRGQEARLRCSPMKGHSHVYWYRQLPEEGLKFMVYLQKENIIDESGMPKERFSAEFPKEGPSILRIQQVVRGDSAAYFCASSLDGNYGYTFGSGTRLTVV.

Comment on this clone: The sample contains more than one DNA sequence encoding this CDR3. The genes are TRBV27 and TRBJ2-1; D gene unclear. The V and J ends lost 2 bases and 8 bases respectively, with 4 bases between them. The CDR3 contains 11 residues. The germline V gene has CDR1 MNHEY and CDR2 SMNVEV (reference sequence). The CDR3 sequence: CASSLGDEQFF. The DNA for the CDR3 is TGTGCCAGCAGTTTAGGGGATGAGCAGTTCTTC.

This clone occurred once. CDR3 loop: CASSIPGQVTSSTDTQYF. The CDR3 region has the DNA TGTGCCAGTAGTATACCTGGACAGGTGACTTCTAGCACAGATACGCAGTATTTT. The chain links TRBV19 to TRBJ2-3, with TRBD1 matching over 7 bases. CDR1 and CDR2 from the germline V gene are LNHDA and SQIVND (reference sequence). The CDR3 contains 18 residues. Unmatched junction bases numbered 11, after V lost 2 bases and J lost 0 bases. Full variable domain (missing parts from reference TRBV19 and TRBJ2-3): DGGITQSPKYLFRKEGQNVTLSCEQNLNHDAMYWYRQDPGQGLRLIYYSQIVNDFQKGDIAEGYSVSREKKESFPLTVTSAQKNPTAFYLCASSIPGQVTSSTDTQYFGPGTRLTVL.

The rearrangement joins TRBV5-6 to TRBJ2-7; 7 bases are shared with TRBD2. The CDR3 contains 14 residues. Trimming cost V 1 base and J 6 bases; bases outside gene matches: 7. From germline, CDR1 is SGHDT and CDR2 YYEEEE. The chain's CDR3 is CASSLLSGPPEQYF. CDR3 bases: TGTGCCAGCAGCTTGCTTAGCGGGCCCCCCGAGCAGTACTTC.

The gene calls are TRBV5-4 and TRBJ2-2; D remains unclear. CDR1 SGHNT and CDR2 YYREEE come from the germline V gene (reference sequence). CDR3 length: 15 amino acids. The V end was cut by 1 base, the J end by 1 base, with 8 bases between. For the CDR3, the DNA is TGTGCCAGCAGCTTGTTAGGAGAGAACACCGGGGAGCTGTTTTTT. It is translated as CASSLLGENTGELFF.